This T cell receptor (beta chain) was identified during a study of CD8 T cells in ankylosing spondylitis. General study points: Relatively scarce in peripheral blood, disease-linked clones were CD8+. Among TCR beta sequences, a motif of under ten highly homologous variants appeared characteristic of ankylosing spondylitis blood. Clones tied to disease were said to be significantly enriched in matched ankylosing spondylitis synovial fluid. Earlier work had already found some motif variants in reactive arthritis synovial fluid and blood.

There are 14 residues in the CDR3. Germline V lookup: CDR1 SQVTM, CDR2 ANQGSEA. Trimming at V came to 4 bases and at J to 4 bases, leaving 6 bases not matched to a gene. On this clonotype: The antigen remains unidentified.

Each TCR beta library was made by quantitative 5'-RACE that incorporated molecular barcodes. MiXCR, applied by TCRdb to the 5' RACE reads, yields one record per CDR3 protein. The sample includes around 890,000 distinct CDR3 sequences, about 10% of them seen just once. The V gene is TRBV29-1, the J gene TRBJ2-7; TRBD2 agrees at 11 bases. The TCR originated in a male donor with ankylosing spondylitis. The sequenced sample consisted of blood, either unsorted or a sorted T cell fraction (not recorded which). The chain's CDR3 is CSVVLAGGIYEQYF. CDR3 nucleotide sequence: TGCAGCGTTGTCCTAGCGGGGGGCATTTACGAGCAGTACTTC.